This T cell receptor (beta chain) is from a study of blood T cell repertoires in COVID-19. Overall study context: Sites in the United States, Italy and Spain provided acute and convalescent COVID-19 samples.

CDR3 length: 15 amino acids. With 3 bases clipped from V and 8 bases from J, the junction kept 9 bases outside the gene matches. Germline CDR1 reads SNHLY; CDR2 reads FYNNEI. Authors' analysis steps: Reference gene primer amplification gave estimated nucleated cell counts. Sequencing was performed with immunoSEQ multiplex PCR; in TCRdb, only in-frame clones are kept and a portion is missing. V, J and clone size are taken as reported in that table, and D and trimming were inferred from the DNA itself. Here the sample spans 150,000 to 200,000 clones, about four fifths being singletons. Sequenced material: peripheral blood. V usage is TRBV2 and J usage is TRBJ1-4; TRBD1 matches 7 bases. The receptor comes from a man aged 55 to 70 with active or convalescent COVID-19. For the CDR3, the DNA is TGTGCCAGCAGTGACTCCCGGCAGGGGGGCGAAAAACTGTTTTTT. Translating gives CASSDSRQGGEKLFF. Full variable domain (missing parts from reference TRBV2 and TRBJ1-4): EPEVTQTPSHQVTQMGQEVILRCVPISNHLYFYWYRQILGQKVEFLVSFYNNEISEKSEIFDDQFSVERPDGSNFTLKIRSTKLEDSAMYFCASSDSRQGGEKLFFGSGTQLSVL.